Listed here are 23 T cell receptor beta chains from one sample, sequenced in a study of blood T cells in healthy people across ages. The use of a sample-barcoded 5' primer and a J-beta primer mix characterized a second PCR of roughly 7 to 11 cycles. TCRdb processed the 5' RACE reads anew with MiXCR; each CDR3 protein has one entry. The sample carries 1.5 million to 2 million distinct CDR3 sequences, about 49% recorded once. What was sequenced was blood. Receptors originate from a middle-aged woman in good health.

V and J are TRBV9 and TRBJ1-4; 8 bases line up with TRBD1. The CDR3 is 14 residues long. V lost 3 bases, J lost 10 bases, and 8 bases stayed unmatched. Germline CDR1 and CDR2: SGDLS and YYNGEE. Here the CDR3 DNA reads TGTGCCAGCAGCGCGCTGACAGGGGAGGGAAAACTGTTTTTT. The encoded protein is CASSALTGEGKLFF.

There are a few counts of this clonotype. CDR3 sequence reads: CATSRNTKTQYF. Here the CDR3 DNA reads TGTGCCACCAGCAGAAATACCAAGACCCAGTACTTC. The rearrangement links TRBV15 to TRBJ2-5, with D hard to call. Trimming took off 2 bases at V and 6 bases at J, with 7 bases between the two ends. This CDR3 has 12 residues. CDR1 is LNHNV, CDR2 YYDKDF, per germline (reference sequence).

In its sample, this clonotype was seen a few times. This sequence joins TRBV5-1 and TRBJ2-5, with D uncertain. Germline values: CDR1 SGHRS, CDR2 YFSETQ. The CDR3 has 15 residues. Trimming stripped 4 bases from V and 5 bases from J, with 18 bases between. The chain's CDR3 is CASSTDVWARETQYF. CDR3 nucleotides: TGCGCCAGCAGCACGGACGTCTGGGCGCGGGAGACCCAGTACTTC.

This chain uses TRBV5-5 with TRBJ1-4, with unresolved D. V dropped 0 bases and J dropped 0 bases, with 15 bases sitting between them. Looked up from germline, CDR1 is SGHKS and CDR2 is YYEKEE (reference sequence). The CDR3 loop spans 18 amino acids. The CDR3 protein is CASSLGRRFSTTNEKLFF. Here the CDR3 DNA reads TGTGCCAGCAGCTTGGGCAGGCGCTTCTCCACAACTAATGAAAAACTGTTTTTT.

This clonotype was seen a handful of times. The J gene is TRBJ2-1, the V gene TRBV20-1; 10 nucleotides align to TRBD1. The germline V gene encodes CDR1 DFQATT and CDR2 SNEGSKA (reference sequence). J was trimmed by 9 bases and V by 1 base; bases with no gene match: 9. The CDR3 spans 15 residues. DNA of the CDR3: TGCAGTGCTAGAGGCGGGGACAGGGGAAAAGCTGAGCAGTTCTTC. As protein: CSARGGDRGKAEQFF.

Remarks on this clonotype: This may be a read error: a much more frequent sequence differs by one nucleotide. The chain links TRBV28 to TRBJ2-5; 8 bases align to TRBD1. Germline CDR1 and CDR2: MDHEN and SYDVKM. The CDR3 loop spans 12 amino acids. In DNA, the CDR3 is TGTGCCGGCAGACAGGGGATGGAGACCCAGTACTTC. This encodes CAGRQGMETQYF. The complete variable domain, with remaining parts taken from reference TRBV28 and TRBJ2-5, reads DVKVTQSSRYLVKRTGEKVFLECVQDMDHENMFWYRQDPGLGLRLIYFSYDVKMKEKGDIPEGYSVSREKKERFSLILESASTNQTSMYLCAGRQGMETQYFGPGTRLLVL.

This rearrangement joins TRBV7-9 to TRBJ2-5; D gene ambiguous. Trimming pared 3 bases from V and 3 bases from J, leaving 11 bases between. Germline V gene lookup returns CDR1 SEHNR and CDR2 FQNEAQ (reference sequence). The CDR3 is made up of 14 amino acids. The CDR3 nucleotides read TGTGCCAGCAGCTTCCCAACGGTAGAAGAGACCCAGTACTTC. It is translated as CASSFPTVEETQYF.

CDR3 coding DNA: TGTGCCAGCAGCCAAGATTCTAGCGGGAAGACCCAGTACTTC. It is translated as CASSQDSSGKTQYF. This rearrangement joins TRBV3-1 to TRBJ2-5; 9 positions agree with TRBD2. Germline V gives CDR1 LGHDT, CDR2 YNNKEL (reference sequence). The CDR3 totals 14 residues. V shed 0 bases, J shed 6 bases, and the junction held 2 bases outside the gene matches.

The chain joins TRBV15 to TRBJ2-4, with 10 bases fitting TRBD1. The J call may be incorrect, as the DNA end agrees better with TRBJ2-5. In germline, CDR1 is LNHNV, CDR2 YYDKDF (reference sequence). This CDR3 has 18 amino acids. The chain's CDR3 is CATSRVVGTGQGLETQYF. CDR3 DNA: TGTGCCACCAGCAGAGTTGTAGGGACGGGACAGGGGCTGGAGACCCAGTACTTC.

This clonotype showed up just a few times. This chain connects TRBV28 to TRBJ2-1, with 12 bases lining up with TRBD2. V gave up 3 bases and J gave up 2 bases; unmatched junction bases: 2. This CDR3 is built from 16 residues. The germline V gene encodes CDR1 MDHEN and CDR2 SYDVKM. The CDR3 loop reads CASSFGLAGPYNEQFF. DNA for the CDR3: TGTGCCAGCAGTTTTGGACTAGCGGGGCCCTACAATGAGCAGTTCTTC.

This chain joins TRBV20-1 and TRBJ1-5; 8 bases agree with TRBD1. Trimming cost V 6 bases and J 6 bases; bases outside gene matches: 10. CDR3 length equals 14 residues. The germline V gene has CDR1 DFQATT and CDR2 SNEGSKA (reference sequence). The CDR3 bases are TGCAGTGCCACGGACAGGGTAGGGGGTCAGCCCCAGCATTTT. Translated: CSATDRVGGQPQHF.

V usage is TRBV29-1 and J usage is TRBJ2-1; D not certain. V lost 6 bases, J lost 4 bases, and 7 bases lay in between. Germline V lookup: CDR1 SQVTM, CDR2 ANQGSEA. CDR3 length equals 11 residues. This CDR3 reads CSVQSYNEQFF. The CDR3 DNA sequence: TGCAGCGTCCAGAGTTACAATGAGCAGTTCTTC.

This clonotype turned up a few times. The genes are TRBV6-2 or TRBV6-3 and TRBJ2-3; no clear D gene. In germline, CDR1 is MNHEY, CDR2 SVGEGT. V lost 0 bases and J 2 bases, leaving 18 bases between the germline ends. The CDR3 covers 18 residues. The CDR3 protein is CASSYSTLNNLPTDTQYF. The DNA of the CDR3 is TGTGCCAGCAGTTACTCGACACTTAATAACCTACCCACAGATACGCAGTATTTT.

This clonotype was seen a handful of times. The chain uses TRBV4-3 and TRBJ2-5; unclear D gene. The CDR3 is 15 residues long. Per the germline V gene, CDR1 is LGHNA and CDR2 is YSLEER. Trimming took off 1 base at V and 4 bases at J, with 13 bases between the two ends. CDR3 region: CASSQGYTGAETQYF. In DNA, the CDR3 is TGCGCCAGCAGCCAAGGTTATACGGGTGCAGAGACCCAGTACTTC.

This clonotype was observed a handful of times. The chain is built from TRBV6-5 and TRBJ1-6; 7 bases map to TRBD1. Trimming removed 9 bases from V and 7 bases from J; junction bases left unmatched: 6. This CDR3 is built from 13 residues. CDR1 is MNHEY and CDR2 is SVGAGI in the germline V gene. The CDR3 sequence: CASAQGFNSPLHF. The CDR3, as DNA: TGTGCCAGTGCACAGGGGTTCAATTCACCCCTCCACTTT.

The chain carries TRBV7-2 and TRBJ2-5; D call uncertain. The DNA end favors TRBJ2-7, so the J call may be wrong. Per the germline V gene, CDR1 is SGHTA and CDR2 is FQGNSA. This CDR3 region has 14 residues. The CDR3 spells CASSSPLGFYEQYF. The CDR3 nucleotides are TGTGCCAGCAGCTCTCCTTTGGGGTTCTACGAGCAGTACTTC.

The chain joins TRBV6-1 to TRBJ2-1, with D maybe TRBD2 (6 bases). This CDR3 is 13 amino acids long. The germline gives CDR1 MNHNS, CDR2 SASEGT. Trimming pared 5 bases from V and 7 bases from J, leaving 12 bases between. CDR3 protein: CASSRLGTNEQFF. The CDR3 DNA is TGTGCCAGCAGTAGACTAGGCACAAATGAGCAGTTCTTC.

This clonotype was detected a few times. The V gene is TRBV9, the J gene TRBJ2-7; D may correspond to TRBD1 or TRBD2 (6 bases each). V was pared by 0 bases and J by 0 bases, with 10 bases between. Germline CDR1 and CDR2: SGDLS and YYNGEE. CDR3 length: 15 residues. CDR3 DNA: TGTGCCAGCAGCGTAGAGGGGGGTAGCTCCTACGAGCAGTACTTC. As protein: CASSVEGGSSYEQYF.

The chain recombines TRBV24-1 with TRBJ2-7; 8 bases agree with TRBD1. The CDR3 loop spans 14 amino acids. With V trimmed by 8 bases and J by 4 bases, 9 bases remained unmatched. The germline CDR1 and CDR2 sequences are KGHDR and SFDVKD. CDR3 DNA: TGTGCCACCACTCGGACAGGGTGGACGTACGAGCAGTACTTC. Residues: CATTRTGWTYEQYF.

The sample holds a few counts of this clonotype. The chain carries TRBV5-6 and TRBJ1-2; 7 bases map to TRBD1. Trimming cost V 4 bases and J 8 bases; bases outside gene matches: 8. Germline values: CDR1 SGHDT, CDR2 YYEEEE. This CDR3 comprises 13 residues. The CDR3 sequence: CASSTDRARGYTF. CDR3 nucleotide sequence: TGTGCCAGCAGCACCGACAGGGCAAGAGGCTACACCTTC. Using reference TRBV5-6 and TRBJ1-2 for the parts outside the CDR3, the full variable domain is DAGVTQSPTHLIKTRGQQVTLRCSPKSGHDTVSWYQQALGQGPQFIFQYYEEEERQRGNFPDRFSGHQFPNYSSELNVNALLLGDSALYLCASSTDRARGYTFGSGTRLTVV.

The chain carries TRBV12-3 or TRBV12-4 and TRBJ2-7, with no clear D. CDR3 length: 13 residues. V lost 6 bases, J lost 6 bases, and 15 bases lay in between. CDR3 residues: CASRGTLAVEQYF. CDR3 sequence (DNA): TGTGCCAGCAGGGGAACCTTAGCCGTCGAGCAGTACTTC.

This CDR3 reads CATSRQTGAGTDTQYF. The CDR3 DNA sequence: TGTGCCACCAGCAGGCAGACAGGAGCCGGCACAGATACGCAGTATTTT. The chain carries TRBV15 and TRBJ2-3; D is possibly TRBD1 (6 bases). Germline CDR1 is LNHNV and CDR2 is YYDKDF (reference sequence). The CDR3 has 16 residues. V was cut by 3 bases and J by 1 base, with 14 bases left in between.

J is TRBJ1-6 and V is TRBV5-1; TRBD1 might be the D (5 bases). The CDR3 sequence is 16 residues long. Germline V gene data show CDR1 as SGHRS and CDR2 as YFSETQ. V dropped 4 bases and J dropped 7 bases, with 18 bases sitting between them. For the CDR3, the DNA is TGCGCCAGCAGCCCGTCGGCGGGGCCCCGAAATTCACCCCTCCACTTT. Amino acids: CASSPSAGPRNSPLHF.